The T cell receptor (beta chain) under discussion was sequenced for a study of T cell changes during pregnancy in multiple sclerosis. Sequencing used immunoSEQ multiplex PCR; TCRdb keeps in-frame clones, though not all of them. This table holds around 100,000 clones, 92% found once. This receptor was taken from a female donor with multiple sclerosis, enrolled in a pregnancy study. The sample here was peripheral blood, taken in the third trimester of pregnancy.

The CDR3 DNA sequence: TGTGCCAGTAATAGAGCCGGGGAGCTGTTTTTT. This gives the protein CASNRAGELFF. This chain connects TRBV19 to TRBJ2-2; D is uncertain. Germline V gene lookup returns CDR1 LNHDA and CDR2 SQIVND (reference sequence). Trimming left V 7 bases short and J 6 bases short, with 6 bases between. The CDR3 length is 11 residues.